Described below is a single T cell receptor (beta chain) sequence and its context. The CDR3 runs 15 residues. Germline CDR1 reads MNHNY; CDR2 reads SVGAGI (reference sequence). V shed 0 bases and J shed 6 bases, with 14 bases lying between them. Assay: immunoSEQ multiplex PCR; the TCRdb copy retains only in-frame clones and omits some. The sample contains 150,000 or so clones, approximately 87% of which appear only once. The time point: baseline pretreatment blood. Sample treatment: 15 Gy SBRT to primary tumor, nephrectomy 4 weeks later. This sample is part of a study of radiation and T cells in renal cell carcinoma. Overall study context: Nephrectomy followed 15 Gy stereotactic body radiation by 4 weeks.

Specimen: blood, collected from a patient whose treatment included radiotherapy and nephrectomy. The chain employs TRBV6-6 and TRBJ1-1; D gene unclear. The clonotype comes from a woman aged 50 to 65 with renal cell carcinoma. CDR3 sequence (DNA): TGTGCCAGCAGTTACTCGGCGTCTTTGGGCGCTGAAGCTTTCTTT. It codes for CASSYSASLGAEAFF.